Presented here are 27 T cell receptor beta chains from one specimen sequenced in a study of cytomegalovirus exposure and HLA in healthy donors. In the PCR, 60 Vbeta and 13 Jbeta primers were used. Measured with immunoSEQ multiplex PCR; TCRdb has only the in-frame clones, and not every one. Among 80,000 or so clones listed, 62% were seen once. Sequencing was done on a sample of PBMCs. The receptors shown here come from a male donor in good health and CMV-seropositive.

In DNA, the CDR3 is TGTGCCACCAGCGATCGAGCGGGGGGGGGCAACACCGGGGAGCTGTTTTTT. This gives the protein CATSDRAGGGNTGELFF. The chain uses TRBV15 and TRBJ2-2; 10 positions agree with TRBD2. V lost 5 bases, J lost 2 bases, and 8 bases stayed unmatched. The CDR3 covers 17 residues. Germline V gene lookup returns CDR1 LNHNV and CDR2 YYDKDF (reference sequence).

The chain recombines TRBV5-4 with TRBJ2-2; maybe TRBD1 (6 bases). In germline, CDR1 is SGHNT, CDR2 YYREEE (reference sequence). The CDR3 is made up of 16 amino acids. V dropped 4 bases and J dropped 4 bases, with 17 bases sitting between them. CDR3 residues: CASSPPGHVSTGELFF. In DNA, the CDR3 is TGTGCCAGCAGCCCCCCGGGACATGTATCCACCGGGGAGCTGTTTTTT.

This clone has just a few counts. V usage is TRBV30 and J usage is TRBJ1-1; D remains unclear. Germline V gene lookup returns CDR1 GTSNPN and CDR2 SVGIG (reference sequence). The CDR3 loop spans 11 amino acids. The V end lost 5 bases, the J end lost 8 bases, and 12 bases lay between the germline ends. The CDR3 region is CAWCGASEAFF. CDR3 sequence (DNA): TGTGCCTGGTGCGGTGCATCAGAAGCTTTCTTT.

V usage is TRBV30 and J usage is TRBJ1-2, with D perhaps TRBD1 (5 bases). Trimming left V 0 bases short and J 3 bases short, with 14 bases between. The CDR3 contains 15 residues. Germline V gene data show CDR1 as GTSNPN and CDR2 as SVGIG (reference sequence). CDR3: CAWSVYGRAHYGYTF. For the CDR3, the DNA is TGTGCCTGGAGTGTTTACGGCAGGGCGCACTATGGCTACACCTTC.

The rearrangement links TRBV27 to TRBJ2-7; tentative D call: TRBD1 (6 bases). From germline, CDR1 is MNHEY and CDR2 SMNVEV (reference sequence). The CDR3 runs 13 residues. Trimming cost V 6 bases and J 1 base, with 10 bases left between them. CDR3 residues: CASRWGQSYEQYF. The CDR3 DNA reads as TGTGCCAGCAGGTGGGGGCAGTCCTACGAGCAGTACTTC.

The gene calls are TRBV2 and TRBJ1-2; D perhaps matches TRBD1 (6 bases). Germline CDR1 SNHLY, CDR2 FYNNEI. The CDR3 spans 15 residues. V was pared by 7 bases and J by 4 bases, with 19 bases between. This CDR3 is CASTIGQIQFYGYTF. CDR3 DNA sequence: TGTGCCAGCACGATCGGACAGATTCAGTTCTATGGCTACACCTTC. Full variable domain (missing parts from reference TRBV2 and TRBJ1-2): EPEVTQTPSHQVTQMGQEVILRCVPISNHLYFYWYRQILGQKVEFLVSFYNNEISEKSEIFDDQFSVERPDGSNFTLKIRSTKLEDSAMYFCASTIGQIQFYGYTFGSGTRLTVV.

CDR3 DNA sequence: TGTGCCAGCAGCGATTCGGGGAGGGAGCAGTACTTC. Its translation is CASSDSGREQYF. The rearrangement joins TRBV27 to TRBJ2-7; TRBD2 is a possible D gene (6 bases). The V end lost 6 bases, the J end lost 7 bases, and 13 bases lay between the germline ends. Germline V gives CDR1 MNHEY, CDR2 SMNVEV (reference sequence). CDR3 length: 12 residues.

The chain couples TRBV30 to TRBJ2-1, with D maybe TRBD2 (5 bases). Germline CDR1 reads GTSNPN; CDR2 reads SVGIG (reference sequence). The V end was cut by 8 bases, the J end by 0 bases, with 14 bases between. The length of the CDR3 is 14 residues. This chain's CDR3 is CATDFLSSYNEQFF. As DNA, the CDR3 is TGTGCCACGGACTTCTTGAGCTCCTACAATGAGCAGTTCTTC.

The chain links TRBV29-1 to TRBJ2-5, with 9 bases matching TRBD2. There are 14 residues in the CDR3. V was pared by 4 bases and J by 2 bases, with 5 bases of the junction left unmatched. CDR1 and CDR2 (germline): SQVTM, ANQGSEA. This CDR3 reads CSVAVAGGQETQYF. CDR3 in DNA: TGCAGCGTTGCGGTGGCGGGAGGGCAAGAGACCCAGTACTTC.

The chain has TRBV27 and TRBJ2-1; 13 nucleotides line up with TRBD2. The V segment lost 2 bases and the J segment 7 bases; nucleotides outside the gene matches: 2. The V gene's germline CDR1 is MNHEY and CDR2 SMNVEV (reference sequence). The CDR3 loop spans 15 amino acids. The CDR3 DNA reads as TGTGCCAGCAGTTTAGGGACTAGCGGGGCTAATGAGCAGTTCTTC. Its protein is CASSLGTSGANEQFF.

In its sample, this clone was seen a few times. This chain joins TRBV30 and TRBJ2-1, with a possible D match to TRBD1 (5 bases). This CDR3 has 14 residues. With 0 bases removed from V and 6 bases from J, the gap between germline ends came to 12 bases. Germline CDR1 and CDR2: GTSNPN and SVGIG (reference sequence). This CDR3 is CAWSVASRANEQFF. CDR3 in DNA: TGTGCCTGGAGTGTAGCCTCCAGGGCCAATGAGCAGTTCTTC.

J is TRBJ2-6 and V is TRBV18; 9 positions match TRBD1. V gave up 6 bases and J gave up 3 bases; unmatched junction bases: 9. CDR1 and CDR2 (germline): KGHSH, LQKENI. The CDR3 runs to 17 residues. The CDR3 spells CASSPAGTGSGANVLTF. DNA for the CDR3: TGTGCCAGCTCGCCGGCCGGGACAGGGAGTGGGGCCAACGTCCTGACTTTC.

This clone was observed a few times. The CDR3 loop is CASSPSLASSYNEQFF. The CDR3 DNA reads as TGTGCCAGCAGCCCCTCACTAGCGAGCTCCTACAATGAGCAGTTCTTC. The gene calls are TRBV14 and TRBJ2-1; 7 bases line up with TRBD2. CDR3 length equals 16 residues. In germline, CDR1 is SGHDN, CDR2 FVKESK. The V and J ends lost 4 bases and 0 bases, in that order; junction bases with no gene match: 6.

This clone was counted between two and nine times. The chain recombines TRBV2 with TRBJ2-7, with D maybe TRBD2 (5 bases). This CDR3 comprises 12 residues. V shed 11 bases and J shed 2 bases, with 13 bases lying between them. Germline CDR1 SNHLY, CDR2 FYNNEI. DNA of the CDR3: TGTGCCGGGGTAGACGGGACCTACGAGCAGTACTTC. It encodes CAGVDGTYEQYF.

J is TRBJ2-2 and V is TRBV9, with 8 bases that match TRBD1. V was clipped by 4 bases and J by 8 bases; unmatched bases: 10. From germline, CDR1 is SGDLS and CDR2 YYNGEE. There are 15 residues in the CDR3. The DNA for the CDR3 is TGTGCCAGCAGCCGATCCTCAGGGGGCCCGGGGGAGCTGTTTTTT. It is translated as CASSRSSGGPGELFF.

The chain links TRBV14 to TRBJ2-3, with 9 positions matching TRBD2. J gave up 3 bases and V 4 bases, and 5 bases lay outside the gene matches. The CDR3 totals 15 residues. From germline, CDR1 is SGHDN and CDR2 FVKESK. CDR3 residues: CASSLSGGWTDTQYF. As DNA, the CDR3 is TGTGCCAGCAGCCTCAGCGGGGGGTGGACAGATACGCAGTATTTT.

CDR3 coding DNA: TGTGCCAGCAGCGTATTTGAGGGCACCGGGGAGCTGTTTTTT. Its translation: CASSVFEGTGELFF. V and J are TRBV9 and TRBJ2-2, with TRBD2 as a possible D gene (5 bases). The CDR3 is made up of 14 amino acids. V was shortened by 1 base and J by 4 bases, with 8 bases between the two germline ends. CDR1 and CDR2 (germline): SGDLS, YYNGEE.

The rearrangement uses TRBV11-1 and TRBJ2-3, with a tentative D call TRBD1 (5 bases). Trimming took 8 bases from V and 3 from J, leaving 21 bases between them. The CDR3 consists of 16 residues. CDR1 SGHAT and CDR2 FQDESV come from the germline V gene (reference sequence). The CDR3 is CASGWTGPSGTDTQYF. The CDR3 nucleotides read TGTGCCAGCGGATGGACCGGGCCCTCAGGGACAGATACGCAGTATTTT.

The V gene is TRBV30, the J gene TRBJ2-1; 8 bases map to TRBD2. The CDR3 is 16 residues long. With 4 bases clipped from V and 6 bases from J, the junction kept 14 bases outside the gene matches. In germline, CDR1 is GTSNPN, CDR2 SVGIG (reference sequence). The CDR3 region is CAWTLGGASGRNEQFF. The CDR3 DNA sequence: TGTGCCTGGACTCTCGGTGGGGCTAGCGGGCGCAATGAGCAGTTCTTC.

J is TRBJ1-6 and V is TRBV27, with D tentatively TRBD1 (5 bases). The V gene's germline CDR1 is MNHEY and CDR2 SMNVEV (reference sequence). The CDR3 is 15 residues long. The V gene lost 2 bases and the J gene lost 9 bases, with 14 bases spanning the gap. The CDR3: CASSLGTGGGSPLHF. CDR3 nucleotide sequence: TGTGCCAGCAGTTTAGGGACGGGGGGAGGTTCACCCCTCCACTTT.

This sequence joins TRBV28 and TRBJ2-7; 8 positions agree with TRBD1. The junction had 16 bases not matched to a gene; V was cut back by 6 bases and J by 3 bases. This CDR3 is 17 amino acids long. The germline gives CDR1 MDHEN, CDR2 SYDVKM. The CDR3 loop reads CASSQLLRQGSLYEQYF. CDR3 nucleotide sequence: TGTGCCAGCAGCCAGCTACTTCGACAGGGGTCTCTCTACGAGCAGTACTTC.

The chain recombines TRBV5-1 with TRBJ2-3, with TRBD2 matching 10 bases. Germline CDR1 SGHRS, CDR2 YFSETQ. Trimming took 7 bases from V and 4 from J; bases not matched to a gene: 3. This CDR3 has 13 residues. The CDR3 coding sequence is TGCGCCAGCCAGCGGGGGGGCCCAGATACGCAGTATTTT. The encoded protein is CASQRGGPDTQYF.

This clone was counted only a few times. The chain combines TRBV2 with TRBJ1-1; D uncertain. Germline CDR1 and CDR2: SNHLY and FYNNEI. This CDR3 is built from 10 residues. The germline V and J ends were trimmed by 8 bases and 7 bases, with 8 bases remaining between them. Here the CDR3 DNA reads TGTGCCAGCCTCAGGCTTGAAGCTTTCTTT. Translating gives CASLRLEAFF. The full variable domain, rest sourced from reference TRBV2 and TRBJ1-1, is EPEVTQTPSHQVTQMGQEVILRCVPISNHLYFYWYRQILGQKVEFLVSFYNNEISEKSEIFDDQFSVERPDGSNFTLKIRSTKLEDSAMYFCASLRLEAFFGQGTRLTVV.

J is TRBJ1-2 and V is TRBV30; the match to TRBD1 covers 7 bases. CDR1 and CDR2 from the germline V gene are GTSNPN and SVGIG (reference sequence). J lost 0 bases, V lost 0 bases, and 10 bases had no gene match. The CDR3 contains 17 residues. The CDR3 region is CAWSVKGAWASNYGYTF. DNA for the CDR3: TGTGCCTGGAGTGTGAAGGGGGCTTGGGCTTCTAACTATGGCTACACCTTC.

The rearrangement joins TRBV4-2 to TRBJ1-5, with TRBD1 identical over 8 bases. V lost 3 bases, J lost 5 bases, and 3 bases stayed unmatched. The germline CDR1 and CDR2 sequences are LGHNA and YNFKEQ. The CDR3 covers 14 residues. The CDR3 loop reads CASSHGQGHQPQHF. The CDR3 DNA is TGTGCCAGCAGCCATGGACAGGGTCATCAGCCCCAGCATTTT.

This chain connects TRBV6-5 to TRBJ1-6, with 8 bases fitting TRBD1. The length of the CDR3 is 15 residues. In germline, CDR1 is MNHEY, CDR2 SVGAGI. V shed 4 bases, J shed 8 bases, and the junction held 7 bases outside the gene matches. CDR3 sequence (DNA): TGTGCCAGCAGTTCCTTTGGACAGGGAGATTCACCCCTCCACTTT. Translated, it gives CASSSFGQGDSPLHF.

The CDR3 is CASSPGTQGLGVEAFF. The DNA of the CDR3 is TGTGCCAGCAGCCCGGGTACACAGGGTTTAGGAGTTGAAGCTTTCTTT. V usage is TRBV9 and J usage is TRBJ1-1; D is perhaps TRBD1 (6 bases). Trimming pared 4 bases from V and 7 bases from J, leaving 23 bases between. This CDR3 is built from 16 residues. Per germline, CDR1 SGDLS and CDR2 YYNGEE.